This T cell receptor beta chain was identified in a study of blood T cell repertoires in COVID-19 (TCRdb year 2020). Describing the broader study: Collaborator samples came from the United States, Italy and Spain and covered acute and convalescent phases of COVID-19. The repertoires were made available in a free public database intended to serve as a resource for research on the immune response to SARS-CoV-2. The prospective study material was composed of cDNA or gDNA derived from T cells, B-cell-depleted T cells, or PBMCs. Nearly every sample came with metadata listing a de-identified subject ID, COVID-19 status, age in years and sex. The samples were drawn from the first 160 participants of the ongoing ImmuneRACE study and from 1,200 or so subjects provided by 6 global collaborators. Deeply sampled blood TCRbeta repertoires from subjects exposed to, actively infected with, or recovered from COVID-19 were included in the dataset. HLA class I and class II types, where available, came from metadata supplied by the sample provider rather than from assay-based typing. Study-level results and caveats: Clinical and demographic metadata were provided uncurated, with the amount varying by source and participant.

Regarding this clone: Its antigen remains unidentified. No base quality information exists; no much larger clone differs at one position.

The collaborating institutions used their own protocols to collect whole blood in K2EDTA tubes. For TCRbeta analysis, collaborators shipped samples as frozen whole blood, isolated PBMCs, or DNA extracted from either of those sample types. CDR1 and CDR2, per the germline V gene (reference sequence), are LNHDA and SQIVND. Measured from the cysteine to the phenylalanine, the CDR3 is 15 residues long. Left in the record is the CDR3 DNA by itself, 45 bases read in frame from the first base. Clipping removes 6 bases from V and 3 bases from J, with 7 as the unmatched junction base count. TCRbeta CDR3 regions were amplified from genomic DNA by means of the immunoSEQ Assay, a bias-controlled multiplex PCR. The paper's data handling went like this. The number of nucleated cells in each sample was estimated from the amplification of reference gene primers within the assay. Sequence reads were collapsed and filtered to measure the absolute abundance of every unique TCRbeta CDR3 rearrangement. Productive Simpson clonality was computed per sample as the square root of Simpson's diversity index over productive rearrangements. This is the immuneACCESS table as TCRdb keeps it, with only in-frame sequences that have V and J called. A part of the clones is gone; compared with another copy, unresolved V genes explain less than half, and the rest is unexplained. V, J and clone size are those of that table, while D and trimming were read from the DNA. The sample table holds hundreds of thousands of clones, of which around 90% were seen once. The ten largest clones take up roughly 1.2% of the sample.

The rearranged chain carries TRBV19 and TRBJ1-4; 7 middle bases align to TRBD1. Sequenced input: peripheral blood. This TCR was recovered from a man aged 35-49 years with acute or convalescent COVID-19. The CDR3 region reads CASRKGAWANEKLFF. The bases are TGTGCCAGTAGAAAGGGGGCTTGGGCTAATGAAAAACTGTTTTTT. With the portions outside the CDR3 filled from the reference TRBV19 and TRBJ1-4 genes, the complete variable region becomes DGGITQSPKYLFRKEGQNVTLSCEQNLNHDAMYWYRQDPGQGLRLIYYSQIVNDFQKGDIAEGYSVSREKKESFPLTVTSAQKNPTAFYLCASRKGAWANEKLFFGSGTQLSVL.